The TCR beta chain under discussion was sequenced for a study of cytomegalovirus exposure and HLA in healthy donors (dated by TCRdb to about 2017). Describing the broader study: An earlier analysis of more than 550 of the donors reported about 300 Gb of sequence data and about 120 million unique TCR beta sequences obtained from around 180 million T cells. Because of strong linkage in the cohort, roughly five DR-DQ haplotypes were treated as single units for association and clustering. Typing coverage differed by locus: A, B, C, DRB1 and DQB1 were typed in roughly 629-630 donors, DQA1 in 522, DPA1 in 606, and DPB1 in just under 490. The genetic ancestry cluster associated with self-reported Caucasian donors included 81% of the roughly 390 genotyped donors. Besides the first cohort of under 700 subjects, a separate validation cohort made up of around 120 different subjects was used. An earlier analysis of approximately 640 of the donors applied high-throughput TCR beta sequencing to assess whether each TCR beta V gene segment acted as functional or pseudogenic. Alongside the repertoire data, information on donor age, sex, ethnicity and CMV serostatus was compiled. Rather than drawing on any new phenotypic data, the later analysis identified candidate immune exposures from TCR beta sequences and the way those sequences occurred across donors. HLA typing covered class I and class II loci at four-digit resolution. In a later analysis, previously published TCR beta repertoires from roughly 710 donors were re-analyzed and high-resolution HLA genotyping was added so that TCR occurrence patterns could be studied. The T cell repertoires of 666 subjects were profiled by immunosequencing and related to cytomegalovirus serostatus. All discovery cohort repertoires had been generated using a single sequencing platform. Genome-wide SNP genotypes for about three fifths of the roughly 700 donors were used in a later genetic analysis, which treated that subset as a discovery cohort. The study combined high-throughput TCR immunosequencing, statistical association of individual TCRs with disease status, and machine learning to predict cytomegalovirus infection status. The aim of the study was to test whether cataloging public T cell receptors could identify signatures of past pathogen exposure. Approximately 300 gigabases of sequencing data and roughly 80 million unique TCR sequences made up an early release that covered nearly 650 HLA-typed donors. Among under 450 genotyped donors of the cohort, an average of approximately 230,000 unique TCR beta nucleotide sequences were sequenced per donor, around 20% of them non-productive. The investigation overall reported the following: The sequencing pipeline was judged likely to have produced a cluster of highly shared sequence variants as a technical artifact. A few of the identified cytomegalovirus-associated TCR beta chains were confirmed in vitro to be specific for cytomegalovirus antigens. In a later analysis, several top co-occurrence clusters were reported to appear linked to parvovirus B19, influenza, CMV and Epstein-Barr virus. Only TCR beta chains were sequenced in this cohort, and the absence of alpha or paired-chain data limited detectable features. In the study, 164 TCR beta chains were listed as associated with cytomegalovirus. Roughly uniform sequencing depth across donors was assumed in presence/absence analyses, although this assumption may not hold. In a later genetic analysis, fewer N-insertions in productive TCRs were reported among donors in an Asian-associated ancestry cluster than the approximately 710-donor mean. A further reported finding was that TCR beta sequences accurately predicted the HLA-A and HLA-B alleles for most subjects in the first cohort. Because HLA typing was unavailable for some donors at each locus, only the typed subset was used in association tests. Broadly in line with IMGT annotations, most TCR beta V segments showed up in productive rearrangements about 87% or about 30% of the time in an earlier analysis of roughly 590 of the donors. In a later analysis, HLA-associated TCR beta chains were found to be more clonally expanded and to have lower generation probabilities than equally common non-associated chains. In a later genetic analysis, a missense DCLRE1C variant was associated with V-gene and J-gene trimming of TCR beta chains, and the association was replicated in an independent cohort. In a later analysis, the rate of TCR association differed among HLA loci, with DRB1 alleles having the most associated TCRs and HLA-C alleles having the fewest. In both the original and validation cohorts, the classifier was reported to diagnose cytomegalovirus status with high specificity and sensitivity. Across donors, most TCR sequences were observed very rarely, whereas some public TCRs were present in many individuals. The only immune exposure information available for the cohort was CMV serostatus. In a later analysis, 16,951 TCR beta sequences were associated with specific HLA alleles at a false discovery rate of 0.05. Assigning TCR associations to individual alleles was difficult when HLA alleles, especially DR and DQ, strongly co-occurred. Correlated functional status among segregating V segments might reflect linkage disequilibrium, but an unknown experimental factor could not be ruled out. According to a later analysis, most CMV-associated TCR beta chains appeared to be HLA-restricted, and the HLA associations seemed to be driven largely by CMV exposure. According to the authors, the approach could potentially be generalized to other disease states and immunological phenotypes. The earlier analysis of some 540 of the donors excluded approximately 15 rarely observed V segments, including chromosome 9 orphons, because counts were too low.

This clone was observed once. Its cognate antigen has yet to be identified. Base qualities are not at hand, and no much larger clone is one base apart. Libraries were prepared through the immunoSEQ multiplex PCR assay. For the multiplex PCR, a mixture combining 60 forward primers for TCR Vbeta segments and 13 reverse primers for TCR Jbeta segments was used. The CDR3 region of rearranged TCR beta genes was amplified from genomic DNA with a multiplex PCR assay. The amplified TCR beta libraries were sequenced on the Illumina HiSeq System as 87-base-pair reads. Under the source paper's analysis protocol: A later analysis counted about 80 million unique TCR beta chains across the 670 or so repertoires, and some 11 million of these chains were shared by at least two donors. To remove PCR and sequencing errors, raw reads were error-corrected and collapsed into unique sequences using a nearest-neighbor algorithm that merged closely related sequences. CDR3 sequences were aligned to IMGT reference sequences to assign V, D and J gene segments. For a sequence to be retained, a match of at least six nucleotides to both a V gene segment and a J gene segment was required. Rearrangements were classified as productive when the CDR3 lacked stop codons and remained in frame with V and J, and all other rearrangements were classified as non-productive. CDR3 was defined by IMGT convention, running from the second conserved V-encoded cysteine to the conserved J-encoded phenylalanine. In an earlier analysis of around 570 of the donors, sequences lacking an unambiguous match to a single V gene segment were excluded. An earlier analysis of a few hundred of the donors called V segments functional above 56.7% productive rearrangements and segregating when the between-donor standard deviation exceeded 5%. To diagnose cytomegalovirus status from the catalog of TCR beta chain sequences, a statistical classification framework was built. V and J gene assignment, in a later analysis, came from comparing TCR nucleotide sequences with IMGT/GENE-DB human TR gene sequences. Using the TCRdist pipeline, a later analysis assigned CDR3 sequences along with most-parsimonious VDJ recombination scenarios. In a later analysis, each TCR beta chain was defined by its CDR3 amino acid sequence together with its V-gene family, and reads lacking a unique V-gene family were excluded. In a later analysis, nearly 600 highly shared, low-generation-probability nucleotide sequences were removed to address suspected cross-contamination and a sequencing artifact. For each public chain, a later analysis derived a clonal expansion index from normalized ranks of inferred template counts within each repertoire. In a later analysis, generation probabilities were computed using a VDJ recombination model fitted to out-of-frame rearrangements, and the results were checked against IGoR. Hypergeometric tests were used in a later analysis to score TCR-TCR, TCR-HLA and TCR-CMV co-occurrence, with a repertoire-size bias correction applied to the TCR pairs. In a later analysis, false discovery rates were estimated by permuting HLA or CMV assignments 20 times. In a later analysis, co-occurring TCRs were grouped using DBSCAN, with TCRdist sequence similarity added in when clustering inside HLA-allele-positive subsets. Repertoires with fewer than 30,000 or more than 120,000 public chains, plus five repertoires with anomalous nucleotide sharing, were excluded from co-occurrence clustering. TCRdb stores this immuneACCESS table with in-frame sequences only. Part of the clones is absent; in the studies checked, under half of the shortfall reflects unresolved V genes, and no reason is known for the rest. For V, J and clone size, that table is used; D and trimming come from the DNA. Within this sample are more than 90,000 clones, with approximately 85% of them counted one time only. Jointly, the top ten make up 3% to 4% of the sample.

The cohort consisted of 600 to 750 healthy bone marrow donors. Cohort members were all nominally healthy when sampled, although unrecorded immune exposures were likely present. The donor tested CMV seronegative, placing the donor among the 350 to 400 seronegative members of the cohort. A peripheral blood sample was provided by each donor, and peripheral blood mononuclear cells were used for TCR beta sequencing. Genomic DNA extraction from the blood cell samples was performed with the Qiagen DNeasy Blood Extraction Kit. The specimen was PBMCs. The receptor's source is a man aged 25 to 40 in good health and CMV-seronegative.

The sequence in DNA is TGCGCCAGCAGCCAAACATCCCCAGGGGGCTACAATGAGCAGTTCTTC. This codes for CASSQTSPGGYNEQFF. The chain joins TRBV4-1 to TRBJ2-1; TRBD1 agrees with 7 junctional bases. V trim: 2 bases; J trim: 3 bases; unmatched bases: 7. The CDR3 has 16 amino acids, counting the end cysteine and phenylalanine. Only the CDR3 portion is preserved as DNA: 48 bases, with reading frame beginning at the first base. The germline V gene gives CDR1 as MGHRA and CDR2 as YSYEKL.